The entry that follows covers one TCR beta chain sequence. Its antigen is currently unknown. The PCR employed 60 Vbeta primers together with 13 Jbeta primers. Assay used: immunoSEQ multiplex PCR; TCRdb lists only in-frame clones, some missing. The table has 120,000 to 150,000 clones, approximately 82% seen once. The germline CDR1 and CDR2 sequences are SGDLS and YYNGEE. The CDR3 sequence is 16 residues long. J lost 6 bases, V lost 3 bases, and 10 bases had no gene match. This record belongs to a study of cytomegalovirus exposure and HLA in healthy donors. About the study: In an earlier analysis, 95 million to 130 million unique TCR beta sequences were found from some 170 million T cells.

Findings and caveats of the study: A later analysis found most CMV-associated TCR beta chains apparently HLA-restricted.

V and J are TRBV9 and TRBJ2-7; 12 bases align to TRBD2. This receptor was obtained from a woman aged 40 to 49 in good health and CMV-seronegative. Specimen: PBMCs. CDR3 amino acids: CASSGLAGGPLSEQYF. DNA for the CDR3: TGTGCCAGCAGCGGCCTAGCGGGAGGGCCGCTCTCCGAGCAGTACTTC.